This T cell receptor (beta chain) is from a study of blood T cell repertoires in COVID-19. Study context: COVID-19 samples collected from the United States, Italy and Spain covered acute and convalescent phases. T cells, B-cell-depleted T cells, or PBMCs supplied cDNA or gDNA.

Original analysis: The authors estimated nucleated cell counts from reference gene primer amplification. Clones were read by immunoSEQ multiplex PCR, and TCRdb kept only the in-frame ones, dropping some. The V and J calls and clone size are taken from that table; D and trimming were inferred from the DNA. The sample contains 100,000 or so clones, roughly 80% of which appear only once. With 8 bases clipped from V and 2 bases from J, the junction kept 10 bases outside the gene matches. The CDR3 extends over 16 amino acids. CDR1 and CDR2 from the germline V gene are MNHEY and SMNVEV (reference sequence).

This sequence originates from a man in his 70s with active or convalescent COVID-19. The V gene is TRBV27, the J gene TRBJ1-5, with 9 bases identical to TRBD1. Sequenced: peripheral blood. The chain's CDR3 is CASGRDRDNRNQPQHF. The CDR3 DNA sequence: TGTGCCAGCGGCAGGGACAGGGATAATCGCAATCAGCCCCAGCATTTT.